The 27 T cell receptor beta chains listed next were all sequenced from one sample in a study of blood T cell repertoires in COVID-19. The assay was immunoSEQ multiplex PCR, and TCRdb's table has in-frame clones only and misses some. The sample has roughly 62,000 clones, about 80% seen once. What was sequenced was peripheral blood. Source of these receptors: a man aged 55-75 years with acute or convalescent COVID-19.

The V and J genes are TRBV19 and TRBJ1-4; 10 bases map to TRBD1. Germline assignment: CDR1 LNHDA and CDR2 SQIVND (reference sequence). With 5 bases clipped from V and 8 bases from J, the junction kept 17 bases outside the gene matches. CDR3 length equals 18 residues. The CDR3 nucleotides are TGTGCCAGTAGTCGTCGTCCCGGGACAGGGGAAGTTCGGGAAAAACTGTTTTTT. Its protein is CASSRRPGTGEVREKLFF.

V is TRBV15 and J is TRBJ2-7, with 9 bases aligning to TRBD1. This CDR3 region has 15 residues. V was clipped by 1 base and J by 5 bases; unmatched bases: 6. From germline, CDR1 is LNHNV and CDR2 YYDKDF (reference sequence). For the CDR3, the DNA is TGTGCCACCAGCAGAGTGACAGGGGGTTATGACGAGCAGTACTTC. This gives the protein CATSRVTGGYDEQYF.

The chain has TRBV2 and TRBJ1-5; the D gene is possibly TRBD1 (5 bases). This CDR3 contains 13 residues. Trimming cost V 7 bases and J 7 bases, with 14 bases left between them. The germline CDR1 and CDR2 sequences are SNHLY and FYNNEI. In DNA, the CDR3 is TGTGCCAGCACTTCTCAGGGAATGCAGCCCCAGCATTTT. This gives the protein CASTSQGMQPQHF. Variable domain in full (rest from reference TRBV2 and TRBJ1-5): EPEVTQTPSHQVTQMGQEVILRCVPISNHLYFYWYRQILGQKVEFLVSFYNNEISEKSEIFDDQFSVERPDGSNFTLKIRSTKLEDSAMYFCASTSQGMQPQHFGDGTRLSIL.

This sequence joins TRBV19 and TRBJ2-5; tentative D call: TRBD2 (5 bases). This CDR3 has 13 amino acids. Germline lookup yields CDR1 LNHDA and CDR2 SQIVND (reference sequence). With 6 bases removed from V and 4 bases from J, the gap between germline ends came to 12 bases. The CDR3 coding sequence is TGTGCCAGTAGGGCCCGGGGTCCAGAGACCCAGTACTTC. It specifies CASRARGPETQYF.

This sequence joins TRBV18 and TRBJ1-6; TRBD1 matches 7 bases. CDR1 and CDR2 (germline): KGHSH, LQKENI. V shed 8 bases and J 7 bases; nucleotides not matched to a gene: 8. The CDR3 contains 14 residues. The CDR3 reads CASAWDSQNSPLHF. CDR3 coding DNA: TGTGCCAGCGCTTGGGACAGCCAAAATTCACCCCTCCACTTT.

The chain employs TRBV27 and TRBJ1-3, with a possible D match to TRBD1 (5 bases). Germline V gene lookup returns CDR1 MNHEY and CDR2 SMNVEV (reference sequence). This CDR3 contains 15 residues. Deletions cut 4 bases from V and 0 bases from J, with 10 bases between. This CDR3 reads CASSSFGGSGNTIYF. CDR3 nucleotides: TGTGCCAGCAGTTCCTTCGGGGGCTCTGGAAACACCATATATTTT.

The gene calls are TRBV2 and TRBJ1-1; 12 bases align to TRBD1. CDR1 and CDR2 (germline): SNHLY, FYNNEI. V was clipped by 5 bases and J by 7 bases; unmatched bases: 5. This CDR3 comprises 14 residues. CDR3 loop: CASSWDRGRGEAFF. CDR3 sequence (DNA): TGTGCCAGCAGTTGGGACAGGGGGCGAGGTGAAGCTTTCTTT.

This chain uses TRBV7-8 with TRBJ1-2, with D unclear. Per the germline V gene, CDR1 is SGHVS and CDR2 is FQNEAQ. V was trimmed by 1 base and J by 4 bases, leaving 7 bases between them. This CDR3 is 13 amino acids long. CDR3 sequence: CASSLDATYGYTF. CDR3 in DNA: TGTGCCAGCAGCTTAGATGCTACCTATGGCTACACCTTC.

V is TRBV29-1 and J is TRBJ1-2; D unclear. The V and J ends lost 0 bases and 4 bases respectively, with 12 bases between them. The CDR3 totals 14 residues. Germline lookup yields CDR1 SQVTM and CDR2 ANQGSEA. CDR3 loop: CSVEDLGQPYGYTF. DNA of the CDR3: TGCAGCGTTGAAGATCTTGGGCAGCCCTATGGCTACACCTTC. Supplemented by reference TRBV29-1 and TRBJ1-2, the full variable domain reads SAVISQKPSRDICQRGTSLTIQCQVDSQVTMMFWYRQQPGQSLTLIATANQGSEATYESGFVIDKFPISRPNLTFSTLTVSNMSPEDSSIYLCSVEDLGQPYGYTFGSGTRLTVV.

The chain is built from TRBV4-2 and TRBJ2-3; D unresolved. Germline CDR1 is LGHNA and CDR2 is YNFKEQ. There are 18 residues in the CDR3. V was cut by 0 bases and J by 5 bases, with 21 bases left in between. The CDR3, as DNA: TGTGCCAGCAGCCAAGAGTTCCCCCGAAACACCCATTTAGATACGCAGTATTTT. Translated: CASSQEFPRNTHLDTQYF.

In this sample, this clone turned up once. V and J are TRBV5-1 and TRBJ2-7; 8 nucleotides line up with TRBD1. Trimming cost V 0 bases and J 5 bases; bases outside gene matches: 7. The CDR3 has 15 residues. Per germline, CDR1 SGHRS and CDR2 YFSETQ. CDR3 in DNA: TGCGCCAGCAGCTTGGGGACAGGGTTGTATGACGAGCAGTACTTC. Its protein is CASSLGTGLYDEQYF.

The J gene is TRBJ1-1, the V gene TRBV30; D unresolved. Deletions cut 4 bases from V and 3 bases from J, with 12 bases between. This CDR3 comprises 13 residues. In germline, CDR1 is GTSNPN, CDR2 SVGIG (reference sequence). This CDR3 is CAWTLRVYTEAFF. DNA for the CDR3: TGTGCCTGGACCCTACGAGTTTACACTGAAGCTTTCTTT.

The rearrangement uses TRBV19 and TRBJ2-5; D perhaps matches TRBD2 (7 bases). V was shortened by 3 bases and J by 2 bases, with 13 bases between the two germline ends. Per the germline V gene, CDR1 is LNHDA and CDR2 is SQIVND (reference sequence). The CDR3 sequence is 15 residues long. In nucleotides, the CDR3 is TGTGCCAGTAGTATCCCCGGGGGGCGACAAGAGACCCAGTACTTC. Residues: CASSIPGGRQETQYF.

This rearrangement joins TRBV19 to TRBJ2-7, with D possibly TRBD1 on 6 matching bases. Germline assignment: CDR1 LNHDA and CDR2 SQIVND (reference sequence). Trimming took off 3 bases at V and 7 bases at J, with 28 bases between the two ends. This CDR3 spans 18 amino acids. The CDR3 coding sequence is TGTGCCAGTAGTATTAGTGGGGGTTTTGGGGACATACGATCGGAGCAGTACTTC. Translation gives CASSISGGFGDIRSEQYF.

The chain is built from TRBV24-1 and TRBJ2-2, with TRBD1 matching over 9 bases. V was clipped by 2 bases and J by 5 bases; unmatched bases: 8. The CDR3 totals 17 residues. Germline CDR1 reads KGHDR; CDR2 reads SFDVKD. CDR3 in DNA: TGTGCCACCAGTGATTACGCCGGGACAGGGAGGACCGGGGAGCTGTTTTTT. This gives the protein CATSDYAGTGRTGELFF.

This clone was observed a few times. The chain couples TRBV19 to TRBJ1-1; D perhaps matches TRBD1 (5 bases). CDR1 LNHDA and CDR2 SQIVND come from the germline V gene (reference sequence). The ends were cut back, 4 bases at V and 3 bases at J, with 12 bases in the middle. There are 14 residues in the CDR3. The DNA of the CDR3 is TGTGCCAGTAGTAAAGTACAGGCCGACACTGAAGCTTTCTTT. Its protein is CASSKVQADTEAFF.

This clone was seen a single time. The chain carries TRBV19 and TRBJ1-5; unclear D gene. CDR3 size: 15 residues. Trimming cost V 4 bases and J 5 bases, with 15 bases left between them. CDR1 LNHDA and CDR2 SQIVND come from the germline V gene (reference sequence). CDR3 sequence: CASSNLGRRDQPQHF. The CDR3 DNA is TGTGCCAGTAGTAATTTAGGCCGGCGGGATCAGCCCCAGCATTTT.

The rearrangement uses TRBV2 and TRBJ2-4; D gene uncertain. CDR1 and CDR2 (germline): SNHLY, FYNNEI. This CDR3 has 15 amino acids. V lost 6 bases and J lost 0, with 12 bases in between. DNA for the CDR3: TGTGCCAGCAGGTCAGATGTTCTAGCCAAAAACATTCAGTACTTC. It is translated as CASRSDVLAKNIQYF.

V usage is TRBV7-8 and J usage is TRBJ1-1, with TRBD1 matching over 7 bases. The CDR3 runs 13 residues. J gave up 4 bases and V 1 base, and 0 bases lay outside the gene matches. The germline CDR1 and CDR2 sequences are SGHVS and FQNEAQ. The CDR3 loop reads CASSLGQGTEAFF. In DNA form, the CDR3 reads TGTGCCAGCAGCTTAGGACAGGGCACTGAAGCTTTCTTT.

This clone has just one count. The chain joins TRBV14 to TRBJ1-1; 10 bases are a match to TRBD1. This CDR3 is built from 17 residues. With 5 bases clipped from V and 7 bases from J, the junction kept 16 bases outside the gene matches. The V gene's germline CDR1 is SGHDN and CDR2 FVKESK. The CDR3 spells CASSSRDRGTSPGEAFF. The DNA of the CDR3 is TGTGCCAGCAGCTCCCGGGACAGGGGAACAAGTCCAGGTGAAGCTTTCTTT.

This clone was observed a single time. The CDR3, as DNA: TGTGCCAGTAGTTCCCAGGACACGAACACTGAAGCTTTCTTT. This encodes CASSSQDTNTEAFF. This sequence joins TRBV19 and TRBJ1-1, with D maybe TRBD1 (5 bases). The CDR3 totals 14 residues. CDR1 LNHDA and CDR2 SQIVND come from the germline V gene (reference sequence). V was shortened by 5 bases and J by 1 base, with 11 bases between the two germline ends.

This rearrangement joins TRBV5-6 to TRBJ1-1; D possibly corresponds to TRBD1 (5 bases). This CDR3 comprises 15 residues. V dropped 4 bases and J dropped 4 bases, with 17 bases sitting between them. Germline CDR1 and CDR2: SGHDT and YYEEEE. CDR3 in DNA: TGTGCCAGCAGCGCTGGGGGAGGGTTGGTCACTGAAGCTTTCTTT. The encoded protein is CASSAGGGLVTEAFF.

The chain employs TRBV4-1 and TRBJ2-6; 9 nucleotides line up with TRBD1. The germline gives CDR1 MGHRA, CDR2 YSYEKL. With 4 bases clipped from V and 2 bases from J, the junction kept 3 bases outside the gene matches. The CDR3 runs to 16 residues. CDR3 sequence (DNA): TGCGCCAGCAGCCTAGGACAGGGGACTGGGGCCAACGTCCTGACTTTC. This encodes CASSLGQGTGANVLTF.

The CDR3: CASSSWDRGHTEAFF. CDR3 DNA sequence: TGTGCCAGCAGCTCCTGGGACAGGGGACACACTGAAGCTTTCTTT. The genes are TRBV5-4 and TRBJ1-1, with 10 bases aligning to TRBD1. CDR1 is SGHNT, CDR2 YYREEE, per germline (reference sequence). V shed 3 bases, J shed 3 bases, and the junction held 5 bases outside the gene matches. The CDR3 consists of 15 residues.

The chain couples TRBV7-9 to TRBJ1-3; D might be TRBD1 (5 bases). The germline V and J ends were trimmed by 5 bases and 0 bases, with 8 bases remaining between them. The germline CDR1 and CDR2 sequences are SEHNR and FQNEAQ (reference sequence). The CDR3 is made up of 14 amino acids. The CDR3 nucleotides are TGTGCCAGCAGCCGACAGAGCTCTGGAAACACCATATATTTT. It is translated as CASSRQSSGNTIYF.

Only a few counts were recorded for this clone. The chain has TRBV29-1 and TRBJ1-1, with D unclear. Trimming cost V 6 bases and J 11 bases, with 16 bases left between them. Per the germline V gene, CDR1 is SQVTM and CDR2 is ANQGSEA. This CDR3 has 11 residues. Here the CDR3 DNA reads TGCAGCGTCGCGACCGGGAACGAGGCTTTCTTT. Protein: CSVATGNEAFF.

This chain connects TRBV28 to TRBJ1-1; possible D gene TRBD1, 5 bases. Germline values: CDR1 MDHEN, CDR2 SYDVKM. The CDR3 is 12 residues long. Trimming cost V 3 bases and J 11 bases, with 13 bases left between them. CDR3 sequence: CASSFWPGGAFF. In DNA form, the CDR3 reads TGTGCCAGCAGTTTTTGGCCGGGGGGGGCTTTCTTT.